This TCR beta chain was documented in a study of blood T cells in healthy people across ages. Primed by a sample-barcoded 5' primer and a J-beta primer mix, a second PCR proceeded for roughly 6 to 12 cycles. MiXCR, applied by TCRdb to the 5' RACE reads, yields one record per CDR3 protein. The data contain approximately 800,000 distinct CDR3 sequences, 62% of them singletons. Germline V gene data show CDR1 as MDHEN and CDR2 as SYDVKM. The CDR3 runs 15 residues. J was trimmed by 13 bases and V by 2 bases; bases with no gene match: 10. The sequence was obtained from a man between 25 and 39 years old in good health. The chain joins TRBV28 to TRBJ2-1; 11 bases are a match to TRBD2. Sequencing was performed on blood. The CDR3 loop reads CASSLPTSGDETQFF. The CDR3 coding sequence is TGTGCCAGCAGTTTACCGACTAGCGGGGATGAGACCCAGTTCTTC.